Listed here is a single TCR beta chain. Its specificity is unknown. Each CDR3 protein is one row after TCRdb ran MiXCR on the 5' RACE reads. The data show about 400,000 distinct CDR3 sequences, 20% to 25% seen once. These data belong to a study of T-cell memory formation after mild COVID-19. Overall study results and limits: Clonal second-wave expansions that peaked on day 37 had unconfirmed SARS-CoV-2 specificity.

Per germline, CDR1 SGHDN and CDR2 FVKESK. This CDR3 contains 15 residues. Unmatched junction bases numbered 12, after V lost 8 bases and J lost 9 bases. Sequencing was done on a sample of PBMCs or a T cell subset sorted from them (not recorded which). The chain has TRBV14 and TRBJ2-1, with TRBD1 matching 11 bases. The sequence came from an adult woman who had mild COVID-19 (a few samples of this study predate the infection). Cell type and time point are not known. The CDR3 here is CASHNRRTGGREQFF. In nucleotides, the CDR3 is TGTGCCAGCCATAACCGACGGACAGGGGGCCGTGAGCAGTTCTTC.